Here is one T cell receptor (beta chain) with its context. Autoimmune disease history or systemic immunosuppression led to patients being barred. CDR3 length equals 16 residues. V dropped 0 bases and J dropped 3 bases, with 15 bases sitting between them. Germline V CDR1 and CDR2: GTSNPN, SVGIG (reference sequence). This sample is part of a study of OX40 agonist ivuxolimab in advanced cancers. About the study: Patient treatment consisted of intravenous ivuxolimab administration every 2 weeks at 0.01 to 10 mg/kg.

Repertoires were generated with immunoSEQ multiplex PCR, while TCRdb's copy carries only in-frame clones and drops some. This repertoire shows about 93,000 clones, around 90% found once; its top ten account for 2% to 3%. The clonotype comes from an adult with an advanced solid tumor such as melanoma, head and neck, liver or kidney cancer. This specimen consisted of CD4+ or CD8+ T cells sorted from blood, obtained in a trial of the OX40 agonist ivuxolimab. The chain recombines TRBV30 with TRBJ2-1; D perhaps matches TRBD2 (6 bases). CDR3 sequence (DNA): TGTGCCTGGAGTGTATTGCTCTCGGAGGGCTACAATGAGCAGTTCTTC. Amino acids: CAWSVLLSEGYNEQFF.